This TCR beta chain was sequenced in a study of T-cell reconstitution after alpha-beta-depleted transplantation in children. V gave up 4 bases and J gave up 5 bases; unmatched junction bases: 2. The CDR3 has 14 residues. Germline V lookup: CDR1 MDHEN, CDR2 SYDVKM. The authors prepared the TCRbeta library with unique molecular identifiers. Using its own MiXCR run on the PCR reads, TCRdb lists one record per CDR3 protein. The data contain 450,000 to 550,000 distinct CDR3 sequences, about an eighth of them singletons. This clonotype showed up many times. Its antigen is not identified. Whole-study findings and limits: At day 60, the high TCRbeta diversity found in some patients originated from recipient T cells and thymic progenitors that had survived.

This receptor was obtained from a female patient between 2 and 15 years old who had a stem cell transplant for aplastic anemia, so the T cells may come from the graft donor. V and J are TRBV28 and TRBJ2-1, with TRBD2 matching 10 bases. Specimen: PBMCs, mostly from graft donor cells, collected 180 days after TCRalphabeta/CD19-depleted stem cell transplant. The CDR3 is CASSSGTSDNEQFF. CDR3 sequence (DNA): TGTGCCAGCAGTTCCGGGACTAGCGACAATGAGCAGTTCTTC.